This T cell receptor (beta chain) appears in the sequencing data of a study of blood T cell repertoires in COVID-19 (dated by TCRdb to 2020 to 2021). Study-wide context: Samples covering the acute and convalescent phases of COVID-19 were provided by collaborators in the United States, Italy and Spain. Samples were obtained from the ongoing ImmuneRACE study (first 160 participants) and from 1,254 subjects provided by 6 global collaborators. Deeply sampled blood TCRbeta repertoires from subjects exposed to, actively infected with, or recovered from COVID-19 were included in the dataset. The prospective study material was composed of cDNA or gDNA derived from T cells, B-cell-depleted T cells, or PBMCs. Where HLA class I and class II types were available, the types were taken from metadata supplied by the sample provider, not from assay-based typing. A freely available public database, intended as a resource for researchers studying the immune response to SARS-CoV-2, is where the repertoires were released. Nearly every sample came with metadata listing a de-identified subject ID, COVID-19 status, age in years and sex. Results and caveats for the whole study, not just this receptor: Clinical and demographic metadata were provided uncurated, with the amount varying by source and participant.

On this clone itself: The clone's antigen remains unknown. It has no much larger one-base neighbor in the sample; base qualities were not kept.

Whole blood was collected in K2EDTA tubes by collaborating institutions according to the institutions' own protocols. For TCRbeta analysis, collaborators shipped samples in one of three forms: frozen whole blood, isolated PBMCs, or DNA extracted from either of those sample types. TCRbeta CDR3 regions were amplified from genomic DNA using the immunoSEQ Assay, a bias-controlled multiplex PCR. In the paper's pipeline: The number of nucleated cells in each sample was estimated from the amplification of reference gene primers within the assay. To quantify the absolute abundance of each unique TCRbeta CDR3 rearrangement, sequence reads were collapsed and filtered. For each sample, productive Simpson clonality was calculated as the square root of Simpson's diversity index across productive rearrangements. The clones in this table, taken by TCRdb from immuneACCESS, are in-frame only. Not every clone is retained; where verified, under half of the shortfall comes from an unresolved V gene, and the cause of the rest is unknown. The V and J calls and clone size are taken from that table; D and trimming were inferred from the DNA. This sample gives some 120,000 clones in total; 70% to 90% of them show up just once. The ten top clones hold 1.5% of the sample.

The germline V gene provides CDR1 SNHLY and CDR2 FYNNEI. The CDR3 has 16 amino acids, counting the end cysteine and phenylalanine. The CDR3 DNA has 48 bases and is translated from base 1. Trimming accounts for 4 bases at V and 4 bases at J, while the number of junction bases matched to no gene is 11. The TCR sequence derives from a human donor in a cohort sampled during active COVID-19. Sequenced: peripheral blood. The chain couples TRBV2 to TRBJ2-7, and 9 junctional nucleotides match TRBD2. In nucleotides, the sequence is TGTGCCAGCAGTGCCGTTTTTAGCGGGAGTAGGTACGAGCAGTACTTC. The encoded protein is CASSAVFSGSRYEQYF.